Listed below are T cell receptor beta chains from one sample, sequenced in a study of OX40 agonist ivuxolimab in advanced cancers. Assay used: immunoSEQ multiplex PCR; TCRdb lists only in-frame clones, some missing. The sample lists almost 85,000 clones; 89% were seen once. Material: CD4+ or CD8+ T cells sorted from blood, obtained in a trial of the OX40 agonist ivuxolimab. The receptors come from an adult with an advanced solid tumor such as melanoma, head and neck, liver or kidney cancer. Both conserved end residues are part of each CDR3. The order of the fields is J gene, D gene, V gene, clone size, CDR3 protein, CDR3 DNA. The D gene is left open where the match is weak. Clone size is shown for a subset of rows, as once, few, many or a class of expanded clone.

TRBJ2-3 | TRBD2 | TRBV11-3 | . | CASSPGLAGPTDTQYF | TGTGCCAGCAGCCCGGGACTAGCGGGGCCCACAGATACGCAGTATTTT
TRBJ1-5 | . | TRBV27 | . | CASAARVGSQPQHF | TGTGCGTCAGCAGCTAGGGTGGGGAGTCAGCCCCAGCATTTT
TRBJ2-3 | TRBD2 | TRBV19 | . | CASRTSGGTDTQYF | TGTGCCAGTAGGACTAGCGGGGGCACAGATACGCAGTATTTT
TRBJ2-7 | TRBD1 | TRBV28 | . | CASSPLGQGTYEQYF | TGTGCCAGCAGTCCCTTGGGACAGGGGACCTACGAGCAGTACTTC
TRBJ2-6 | . | TRBV18 | . | CASSPRSTMGSGANVLTF | TGTGCCAGCTCACCACGATCGACTATGGGGAGTGGGGCCAACGTCCTGACTTTC
TRBJ2-1 | TRBD1 | TRBV11-3 | once | CASSVDRANEQFF | TGTGCCAGCAGCGTCGACAGGGCTAATGAGCAGTTCTTC
TRBJ1-6 | TRBD1 | TRBV6-6 | . | CASSGQGVLPLHF | TGTGCCAGCAGCGGACAGGGGGTTTTACCCCTCCACTTT
TRBJ1-1 | . | TRBV5-6 | . | CASSVDTEAFF | TGTGCCAGCAGCGTAGACACTGAAGCTTTCTTT
TRBJ2-3 | . | TRBV6-1 | . | CASSVSRGGVKNTQYF | TGTGCCAGCAGTGTCAGCAGGGGGGGAGTAAAAAATACGCAGTATTTT
TRBJ1-5 | . | TRBV28 | . | CASSTPDGYSNQPQHF | TGTGCCAGCAGTACCCCCGACGGTTATAGCAATCAGCCCCAGCATTTT